The rows below give T cell receptor beta chains drawn from one sample of a study of response to subunit inactivated influenza vaccine. TCRdb ran MiXCR on the RT-PCR reads and lists one entry per CDR3 protein. Counted here are roughly 780,000 distinct CDR3 sequences, 18% occurring once; the ten biggest clones make up about 11%. Here the sequenced sample was PBMCs from blood, taken around 5 days after vaccination. These receptors all stem from a man over 45 who received an inactivated influenza vaccine. Both conserved end residues are part of each CDR3. The order of the fields is V gene, clone size, D gene, J gene, CDR3 protein, CDR3 DNA. A D gene is named only where the DNA matches it firmly. Expanded clones are given a class, and other clones once, few, many or no size at all.

>TRBV7-8|few|TRBD1|TRBJ2-7
CASSLAETGGYEQYF
TGTGCCAGCAGCTTAGCGGAGACAGGGGGCTACGAGCAGTACTTC
>TRBV6-6|once|TRBD1|TRBJ2-7
CASSYGTGAEQYF
TGTGCCAGCAGTTATGGGACAGGGGCCGAGCAGTACTTC
>TRBV7-9|.|.|TRBJ2-3
CASSLLTLRSTDTQYF
TGTGCCAGCAGCCTATTGACTCTTAGATCCACAGATACGCAGTATTTT
>TRBV12-3/TRBV12-4|.|.|TRBJ1-6
CASTWAGINNSPLHF
TGTGCCAGCACCTGGGCAGGGATTAATAATTCACCCCTCCACTTT
>TRBV9|few|.|TRBJ2-1
CASSVSTLSSYNEQFF
TGTGCCAGCAGCGTATCGACTCTCAGCTCCTACAATGAGCAGTTCTTC
>TRBV6-2/TRBV6-3|.|.|TRBJ2-7
CASSILGQSYEQYF
TGTGCCAGCAGTATCCTAGGGCAGTCCTACGAGCAGTACTTC
>TRBV30|.|.|TRBJ1-2
CAWTRNYGYTF
TGTGCCTGGACCCGGAACTATGGCTACACCTTC
>TRBV6-2/TRBV6-3|once|TRBD1|TRBJ2-7
CASNRDRVLARDYEQYF
TGTGCCAGCAACAGAGACAGGGTCTTGGCTAGGGACTACGAGCAGTACTTC
>TRBV19|few|TRBD2|TRBJ2-1
CASSRTSGMDEQFF
TGTGCCAGTAGTAGGACTAGCGGGATGGATGAGCAGTTCTTC
>TRBV7-2|.|TRBD2|TRBJ2-1
CASQEVAGNNEQFF
TGTGCCAGCCAGGAGGTAGCGGGGAACAATGAGCAGTTCTTC